The 17 T cell receptor beta chains listed next were all sequenced from one sample in a study of blood T cell repertoires in COVID-19. Generated by immunoSEQ multiplex PCR, the TCRdb table keeps only in-frame clones and is missing some. The sample yields about half a million clones, approximately 85% seen once. The sequencing sample was made of peripheral blood. These receptors all stem from a human donor in a cohort sampled during active COVID-19.

V and J are TRBV30 and TRBJ2-7, with 11 bases lining up with TRBD1. Germline lookup yields CDR1 GTSNPN and CDR2 SVGIG (reference sequence). Germline trimming cut 4 bases from V and 2 bases from J; bases unmatched to any gene: 4. This CDR3 contains 14 residues. The CDR3 spells CAWTEDRGPYEQYF. As DNA, the CDR3 is TGTGCCTGGACCGAGGACAGGGGGCCCTACGAGCAGTACTTC.

The gene calls are TRBV7-9 and TRBJ1-1; TRBD1 matches 7 bases. The CDR3 contains 13 residues. The germline V gene encodes CDR1 SEHNR and CDR2 FQNEAQ (reference sequence). The ends lost 8 bases at V and 6 bases at J; junction bases unmatched: 9. The CDR3 region has the DNA TGTGCCAGCTCAGAGAGACAGGGAGCTGAAGCTTTCTTT. Its translation: CASSERQGAEAFF. Supplemented by reference TRBV7-9 and TRBJ1-1, the full variable domain reads DTGVSQNPRHKITKRGQNVTFRCDPISEHNRLYWYRQTLGQGPEFLTYFQNEAQLEKSRLLSDRFSAERPKGSFSTLEIQRTEQGDSAMYLCASSERQGAEAFFGQGTRLTVV.

V and J are TRBV14 and TRBJ2-1; 13 bases align to TRBD2. V lost 4 bases to trimming and J lost 0 bases; unmatched junction nucleotides: 6. Germline V lookup: CDR1 SGHDN, CDR2 FVKESK. The CDR3 extends over 18 amino acids. This CDR3 reads CASSLLAGGPSSYNEQFF. The CDR3 DNA sequence: TGTGCCAGCAGCCTACTAGCGGGAGGGCCGAGCTCCTACAATGAGCAGTTCTTC.

The chain has TRBV4-1 and TRBJ1-6, with TRBD1 matching 8 bases. J was trimmed by 6 bases and V by 5 bases; bases with no gene match: 6. The CDR3 sequence is 15 residues long. In germline, CDR1 is MGHRA, CDR2 YSYEKL. The CDR3 reads CASSTGGLINSPLHF. CDR3 nucleotides: TGCGCCAGCAGCACAGGGGGTCTAATTAATTCACCCCTCCACTTT.

The rearrangement uses TRBV19 and TRBJ1-2; D is unresolved. The CDR3 is 12 residues long. Trimming took 3 bases from V and 4 from J, leaving 6 bases between them. The germline V gene encodes CDR1 LNHDA and CDR2 SQIVND (reference sequence). The CDR3 spells CASSIALYGYTF. The CDR3 DNA is TGTGCCAGTAGTATTGCACTCTATGGCTACACCTTC. Together with reference TRBV19 and TRBJ1-2, the CDR3 gives the full variable domain: DGGITQSPKYLFRKEGQNVTLSCEQNLNHDAMYWYRQDPGQGLRLIYYSQIVNDFQKGDIAEGYSVSREKKESFPLTVTSAQKNPTAFYLCASSIALYGYTFGSGTRLTVV.

The CDR3 here is CASSPRGVDSPNEKLFF. The CDR3 DNA reads as TGTGCCAGCTCACCAAGGGGAGTGGACAGCCCGAATGAAAAACTGTTTTTT. This chain links TRBV18 with TRBJ1-4; TRBD1 is a possible D gene (6 bases). CDR1 KGHSH and CDR2 LQKENI come from the germline V gene. The CDR3 is 17 residues long. The V gene lost 2 bases and the J gene lost 5 bases, with 18 bases spanning the gap.

The chain joins TRBV12-3 or TRBV12-4 to TRBJ2-5; D is perhaps TRBD1 (5 bases). The CDR3 has 13 amino acids. V shed 6 bases and J shed 4 bases, with 12 bases lying between them. The CDR3 loop is CASSVLTVETQYF. The CDR3 coding sequence is TGTGCCAGCAGCGTCTTGACAGTAGAGACCCAGTACTTC.

The rearrangement uses TRBV29-1 and TRBJ2-5; TRBD2 might be the D (6 bases). Germline V gene sequence: CDR1 SQVTM, CDR2 ANQGSEA. V lost 4 bases to trimming and J lost 5 bases, with 17 bases between them. This CDR3 has 14 residues. Here the CDR3 reads CSVVRRRAPETQYF. For the CDR3, the DNA is TGCAGCGTTGTGAGGCGGAGGGCCCCCGAGACCCAGTACTTC.

V usage is TRBV25-1 and J usage is TRBJ2-7, with 9 bases matching TRBD1. This CDR3 is built from 13 residues. V trimming: 4 bases; J trimming: 7 bases; junction bases outside the gene matches: 5. Germline assignment: CDR1 MGHDK and CDR2 SYGVNS. CDR3 loop: CASSGQGGREQYF. The CDR3 DNA follows: TGTGCCAGCAGTGGACAGGGGGGAAGGGAGCAGTACTTC.

V gene TRBV30 combines with J gene TRBJ1-5, with 10 bases lining up with TRBD1. Trimming at V came to 1 base and at J to 4 bases, leaving 7 bases not matched to a gene. The CDR3 has 16 residues. CDR1 is GTSNPN, CDR2 SVGIG, per germline (reference sequence). CDR3 amino acids: CAWSGSGTGVNQPQHF. The CDR3 region has the DNA TGTGCCTGGAGTGGGTCCGGGACAGGGGTAAATCAGCCCCAGCATTTT. The whole variable domain, remainder taken from reference TRBV30 and TRBJ1-5, is SQTIHQWPATLVQPVGSPLSLECTVEGTSNPNLYWYRQAAGRGLQLLFYSVGIGQISSEVPQNLSASRPQDRQFILSSKKLLLSDSGFYLCAWSGSGTGVNQPQHFGDGTRLSIL.

This chain connects TRBV19 to TRBJ2-7; tentative D call: TRBD1 (5 bases). CDR3 length equals 12 residues. The V gene lost 9 bases and the J gene lost 3 bases, with 12 bases spanning the gap. CDR1 LNHDA and CDR2 SQIVND come from the germline V gene (reference sequence). CDR3 loop: CASAPDSYEQYF. The CDR3 DNA is TGTGCCAGCGCCCCTGACAGCTACGAGCAGTACTTC.

The CDR3 loop is CASRGRGITDTQYF. The CDR3 coding sequence is TGTGCCAGCAGGGGGCGCGGTATCACAGATACGCAGTATTTT. The rearrangement links TRBV5-6 to TRBJ2-3, with a possible D match to TRBD1 (5 bases). Germline-derived CDR1 and CDR2 are SGHDT and YYEEEE. This CDR3 is 14 amino acids long. Trimming stripped 5 bases from V and 2 bases from J, with 12 bases between.

V and J are TRBV19 and TRBJ2-1, with TRBD1 matching 8 bases. The CDR3 extends over 14 amino acids. Trimming removed 3 bases from V and 5 bases from J; junction bases left unmatched: 3. Looked up from germline, CDR1 is LNHDA and CDR2 is SQIVND (reference sequence). The CDR3 DNA sequence: TGTGCCAGTAGTATCACAGGGGGTAACAATGAGCAGTTCTTC. Translation gives CASSITGGNNEQFF.

The chain recombines TRBV11-2 with TRBJ2-1, with a weak D call TRBD1 (6 bases). This CDR3 is built from 15 residues. Per the germline V gene, CDR1 is SGHAT and CDR2 is FQNNGV. V lost 2 bases and J lost 4, with 12 bases in between. The DNA of the CDR3 is TGTGCCAGCAGCTTACCAAACACAGGGTACAATGAGCAGTTCTTC. This sequence encodes CASSLPNTGYNEQFF.

This rearrangement joins TRBV21-1 to TRBJ1-1; TRBD1 is taken as the D call from the table, unchecked against the DNA. TRBV21-1 is a pseudogene locus. The length of the CDR3 is 16 residues. Here the CDR3 reads CASSKPGQGTDTEAFF. The CDR3 region has the DNA TGTGCCAGCAGCAAACCTGGACAGGGGACGGACACTGAAGCTTTCTTT.

The CDR3 region is CAWTNPYRGGNEKLFF. The CDR3 region has the DNA TGTGCCTGGACCAACCCTTACCGAGGGGGAAACGAAAAACTGTTTTTT. The chain has TRBV30 and TRBJ1-4, with D perhaps matching TRBD1 (6 bases). Trimming left V 4 bases short and J 8 bases short, with 23 bases between. Germline CDR1 reads GTSNPN; CDR2 reads SVGIG (reference sequence). This CDR3 is 16 amino acids long.

The chain recombines TRBV7-6 with TRBJ2-7; 9 nucleotides match TRBD2. The CDR3 loop spans 17 amino acids. CDR1 and CDR2 from the germline V gene are SGHVS and FNYEAQ. Trimming removed 5 bases from V and 4 bases from J; junction bases left unmatched: 15. DNA of the CDR3: TGTGCCAGCAGCCCAGTCCTACGTAGCGGGAGTGGTTACGAGCAGTACTTC. Translation: CASSPVLRSGSGYEQYF. Full variable domain (rest looked up from reference TRBV7-6 and TRBJ2-7): GAGVSQSPRYKVTKRGQDVALRCDPISGHVSLYWYRQALGQGPEFLTYFNYEAQQDKSGLPNDRFSAERPEGSISTLTIQRTEQRDSAMYRCASSPVLRSGSGYEQYFGPGTRLTVT.